This T cell receptor beta chain is from a study of T cell repertoires in cytomegalovirus infection. TCRdb ran MiXCR on the reads and lists one entry per CDR3 protein. The table has about 60,000 distinct CDR3 sequences, roughly 34% seen once. V lost 4 bases to trimming and J lost 0 bases, with 15 bases between them. Germline V gene data show CDR1 as MDHEN and CDR2 as SYDVKM. The CDR3 extends over 17 amino acids. A few counts support this clonotype. Its target is unknown. V gene TRBV28 combines with J gene TRBJ1-4; D might be TRBD1 (6 bases). The sequencing input was PBMCs, sequenced either directly or after in vitro stimulation (not recorded which). The clonotype comes from a human donor in good health (CMV status not recorded). Some clones in this sample may be carry-over from other donors' samples. CDR3 protein: CASSSIRTDATNEKLFF. DNA of the CDR3: TGTGCCAGCAGTTCAATCCGGACAGATGCAACTAATGAAAAACTGTTTTTT.